This T cell receptor beta chain was found in a study of glioma-infiltrating T cells. Study-wide points: Non-neoplastic patients had below-expected tissue-blood divergence, while all gliomas exceeded expectation.

The CDR3 length is 16 residues. Trimming at V came to 1 base and at J to 3 bases, leaving 4 bases not matched to a gene. The V gene's germline CDR1 is LNHDA and CDR2 SQIVND (reference sequence). A note on this clonotype: Its specificity is not known.

Using RNA template, CDR3s of TCR alpha and beta were amplified with iRepertoire arm-PCR. MiXCR, applied by TCRdb to the multiplex PCR reads, yields one record per CDR3 protein. The table records 100,000 to 150,000 distinct CDR3 sequences, more than 20% of them present only once. Sequenced input: glioma tissue, nonneoplastic brain tissue, or PBMCs (not recorded which). The rearrangement uses TRBV19 and TRBJ2-1; the match to TRBD1 covers 9 bases. The source of this sequence is a human donor with low-grade glioma or glioblastoma, undergoing nonglioma brain surgery, or in good health (not recorded which). In DNA form, the CDR3 reads TGTGCCAGTAGTATAGCTGGGACAGGGATCTACAATGAGCAGTTCTTC. Translating gives CASSIAGTGIYNEQFF.